The 29 T cell receptor beta chains in this list originate from one sample, sequenced in a study of CD8+ T cells in alopecia areata. RNA, once extracted, was reverse transcribed into cDNA for use as the sequencing template. Using immunoSEQ multiplex PCR, the repertoire was profiled, and TCRdb retains in-frame clones only, with some absent. Of some 170,000 clones in the sample, roughly 66% were seen once. This sample comprised CD8+ T cells sorted from blood, obtained at week 0. These receptor sequences come from a human donor with alopecia areata.

V gene TRBV9 combines with J gene TRBJ2-1; D is undetermined. This CDR3 spans 14 amino acids. Germline lookup yields CDR1 SGDLS and CDR2 YYNGEE. V was cut by 7 bases and J by 3 bases, with 14 bases left in between. CDR3 DNA sequence: TGTGCCAGCGCCCCAGGTCGAAGCTACAATGAGCAGTTCTTC. It specifies CASAPGRSYNEQFF.

V is TRBV9 and J is TRBJ1-2; 8 bases line up with TRBD1. The junction had 5 bases not matched to a gene; V was cut back by 2 bases and J by 8 bases. CDR1 is SGDLS and CDR2 is YYNGEE in the germline V gene. The CDR3 runs 13 residues. The CDR3 sequence is CASSVLTGEGYTF. The CDR3 bases are TGTGCCAGCAGCGTCCTGACAGGGGAAGGCTACACCTTC.

For the CDR3, the DNA is TGCGCCAGCAGCCCGGGACAGTCTAATGAAAAACTGTTTTTT. It yields the protein CASSPGQSNEKLFF. The V call is TRBV5-1, the J call TRBJ1-4; TRBD1 matches 7 bases. The CDR3 is 14 residues long. V was pared by 4 bases and J by 3 bases, with 3 bases of the junction left unmatched. Germline loops: CDR1 SGHRS, CDR2 YFSETQ.

This clone appeared a few times. This CDR3 is also generated by other DNA sequences in the sample. The chain recombines TRBV13 with TRBJ1-5; D remains ambiguous. From germline, CDR1 is PRHDT and CDR2 FYEKMQ (reference sequence). The length of the CDR3 is 12 residues. Deletions cut 2 bases from V and 4 bases from J, with 3 bases between. The CDR3 reads CASSLRNQPQHF. The CDR3 coding sequence is TGTGCCAGCAGCTTACGAAATCAGCCCCAGCATTTT.

The genes are TRBV19 and TRBJ1-1; D gene ambiguous. CDR3 size: 11 residues. Deletions cut 11 bases from V and 3 bases from J, with 10 bases between. Germline V gives CDR1 LNHDA, CDR2 SQIVND (reference sequence). CDR3 region: CACLTYTEAFF. The CDR3 DNA sequence: TGTGCCTGCTTAACATACACTGAAGCTTTCTTT.

This clone has only a few counts. The V call is TRBV4-1, the J call TRBJ2-5, with 9 bases identical to TRBD2. This CDR3 contains 15 residues. From germline, CDR1 is MGHRA and CDR2 YSYEKL. Trimming at V came to 0 bases and at J to 5 bases, leaving 4 bases not matched to a gene. This CDR3 reads CASSQERGGYETQYF. The CDR3 bases are TGCGCCAGCAGCCAAGAGCGGGGGGGCTATGAGACCCAGTACTTC.

The chain links TRBV13 to TRBJ2-7, with 8 bases lining up with TRBD1. The CDR3 spans 16 residues. V gave up 5 bases and J gave up 2 bases; unmatched junction bases: 11. The germline V gene has CDR1 PRHDT and CDR2 FYEKMQ (reference sequence). CDR3 in DNA: TGTGCCAGCAGCCCGTCCGGACAGGGAAGGGCCTACGAGCAGTACTTC. This sequence encodes CASSPSGQGRAYEQYF.

J is TRBJ2-6 and V is TRBV2; TRBD1 or TRBD2 may be the D gene (5 bases each). The CDR3 consists of 15 residues. Per germline, CDR1 SNHLY and CDR2 FYNNEI. The germline V and J ends were trimmed by 6 bases and 2 bases, with 11 bases remaining between them. As DNA, the CDR3 is TGTGCCAGCAGAGGAGAGGGGACTGGGGCCAACGTCCTGACTTTC. Its translation: CASRGEGTGANVLTF. Using reference TRBV2 and TRBJ2-6 for the parts outside the CDR3, the full variable domain is EPEVTQTPSHQVTQMGQEVILRCVPISNHLYFYWYRQILGQKVEFLVSFYNNEISEKSEIFDDQFSVERPDGSNFTLKIRSTKLEDSAMYFCASRGEGTGANVLTFGAGSRLTVL.

DNA for the CDR3: TGCGCCAGCAGCGAATATGGTTACGAGCAGTACTTC. Protein product: CASSEYGYEQYF. The V and J genes are TRBV5-1 and TRBJ2-7; unclear D gene. The germline gives CDR1 SGHRS, CDR2 YFSETQ. The CDR3 length is 12 residues. V lost 4 bases and J 4 bases, leaving 9 bases between the germline ends.

Of note for this clone: Additional DNA sequences in this sample encode the identical CDR3. The chain employs TRBV6-5 and TRBJ2-5; D not certain. CDR1 is MNHEY, CDR2 SVGAGI, per germline. CDR3 length: 11 amino acids. The V end lost 2 bases, the J end lost 5 bases, and 3 bases lay between the germline ends. The CDR3 is CASSYSETQYF. CDR3 DNA sequence: TGTGCCAGCAGTTACAGCGAGACCCAGTACTTC.

The V and J genes are TRBV9 and TRBJ2-5; 8 bases line up with TRBD1. Germline CDR1 SGDLS, CDR2 YYNGEE. V was pared by 3 bases and J by 5 bases, with 6 bases of the junction left unmatched. The CDR3 spans 14 residues. In DNA form, the CDR3 reads TGTGCCAGCAGCGGAGACAGGGGACGGGAGACCCAGTACTTC. It codes for CASSGDRGRETQYF.

The V call is TRBV7-6, the J call TRBJ2-1, with D maybe TRBD1 (6 bases). The germline V gene has CDR1 SGHVS and CDR2 FNYEAQ. This CDR3 has 14 residues. Trimming pared 7 bases from V and 0 bases from J, leaving 10 bases between. CDR3 in DNA: TGTGCCAGCACCACAGGGAGCTCCTACAATGAGCAGTTCTTC. Translation gives CASTTGSSYNEQFF.

J is TRBJ1-2 and V is TRBV29-1, with D uncertain. The germline CDR1 and CDR2 sequences are SQVTM and ANQGSEA. This CDR3 has 13 residues. V lost 3 bases and J 8 bases, leaving 16 bases between the germline ends. CDR3 region: CSVDSPGSSGYTF. CDR3 DNA: TGCAGCGTTGATTCGCCAGGTTCCTCCGGCTACACCTTC.

The chain couples TRBV30 to TRBJ2-5, with D possibly being TRBD2 (5 bases). The J call may not be correct, given that the DNA end is closer to TRBJ2-7. The CDR3 is 13 amino acids. CDR1 and CDR2 from the germline V gene are GTSNPN and SVGIG (reference sequence). DNA for the CDR3: TGTGCCTCGACATTGGGAGTCGGCTACGAGCAGTACTTC. Translated, it gives CASTLGVGYEQYF.

This chain connects TRBV7-8 to TRBJ1-1; D not resolved. Germline CDR1 is SGHVS and CDR2 is FQNEAQ. The CDR3 runs 15 residues. The V and J ends lost 1 base and 1 base respectively, with 10 bases between them. The CDR3 coding sequence is TGTGCCAGCAGCTTAGTCGTATACGGGAACACTGAAGCTTTCTTT. Its translation is CASSLVVYGNTEAFF.

V and J are TRBV5-1 and TRBJ1-5; D is unresolved. The CDR3 runs 13 residues. Germline values: CDR1 SGHRS, CDR2 YFSETQ. The V gene lost 1 base and the J gene lost 8 bases, with 10 bases spanning the gap. The DNA of the CDR3 is TGCGCCAGCAGCTTGAAGGGCTGGAAGCCCCAGCATTTT. This translates into CASSLKGWKPQHF.

In regard to this clone: The same CDR3 arises from other DNA sequences in this sample as well. V usage is TRBV5-6 and J usage is TRBJ2-7, with a tentative D call TRBD1 (6 bases). V lost 2 bases to trimming and J lost 4 bases, with 10 bases between them. Germline V gene sequence: CDR1 SGHDT, CDR2 YYEEEE. The CDR3 runs 13 residues. DNA for the CDR3: TGTGCCAGCAGCTTACAGGGACCTTACGAGCAGTACTTC. Protein: CASSLQGPYEQYF.

This clone was seen only once. The CDR3 sequence is CASSGVSGANVLTF. The CDR3 region has the DNA TGTGCCAGCAGCGGGGTATCTGGGGCCAACGTCCTGACTTTC. This chain uses TRBV7-6 with TRBJ2-6; no clear D. The V end lost 5 bases, the J end lost 1 base, and 6 bases lay between the germline ends. Germline CDR1 and CDR2: SGHVS and FNYEAQ. The CDR3 length is 14 residues.

The CDR3 sequence: CASSYLRTGIHNEQFF. CDR3 DNA sequence: TGTGCCAGCAGTTACCTTCGGACAGGGATACACAATGAGCAGTTCTTC. V is TRBV6-6 and J is TRBJ2-1, with 8 bases aligning to TRBD1. The CDR3 has 16 amino acids. V was pared by 2 bases and J by 5 bases, with 8 bases of the junction left unmatched. Germline V gene sequence: CDR1 MNHNY, CDR2 SVGAGI (reference sequence).

For this clone: Its ends do not fully match the called genes, so a read error is possible. Here the CDR3 reads CASSLGDTYNEQFF. The CDR3 DNA is TGTGCTAGCAGCTTAGGGGACACGTACAATGAGCAGTTCTTC. The chain links TRBV7-6 to TRBJ2-1; a weak D match, TRBD1 (6 bases). CDR1 SGHVS and CDR2 FNYEAQ come from the germline V gene. CDR3 length: 14 amino acids.

This clone was seen a few times. The same CDR3 is also encoded by other DNA sequences in this sample. The chain employs TRBV29-1 and TRBJ1-1; D is undetermined. The germline V and J ends were trimmed by 4 bases and 4 bases, with 7 bases remaining between them. The CDR3 totals 11 residues. Germline V lookup: CDR1 SQVTM, CDR2 ANQGSEA. The CDR3 bases are TGCAGCGTTGGACTCGGCACTGAAGCTTTCTTT. Translating it yields CSVGLGTEAFF.

The CDR3 bases are TGTGCCAGCTCACCTCGAGGAAATAGTGTGGATGAGCAGTTCTTC. This sequence encodes CASSPRGNSVDEQFF. J is TRBJ2-1 and V is TRBV18; D is uncertain. V lost 3 bases and J lost 8, with 17 bases in between. The CDR3 consists of 15 residues. Per the germline V gene, CDR1 is KGHSH and CDR2 is LQKENI.

This clone was recorded once. This sequence joins TRBV27 and TRBJ2-3; D is ambiguous. Germline CDR1 and CDR2: MNHEY and SMNVEV (reference sequence). V was clipped by 6 bases and J by 4 bases, with 11 bases between them. CDR3 length equals 13 residues. For the CDR3, the DNA is TGTGCCAGCAGCGTCGGGTTTGCAGATACGCAGTATTTT. Translation: CASSVGFADTQYF.

In this sample, this clone turned up once. The chain combines TRBV30 with TRBJ2-7; D is undetermined. The germline V and J ends were trimmed by 5 bases and 8 bases, with 10 bases remaining between them. From germline, CDR1 is GTSNPN and CDR2 SVGIG (reference sequence). This CDR3 is 10 amino acids long. The CDR3 region has the DNA TGTGCCTGGTCTGGAGAGCAGCAGTACTTC. It is translated as CAWSGEQQYF.

The V and J genes are TRBV29-1 and TRBJ1-1; no clear D gene. There are 13 residues in the CDR3. Deletions cut 6 bases from V and 5 bases from J, with 16 bases between. Germline lookup yields CDR1 SQVTM and CDR2 ANQGSEA. The CDR3 DNA sequence: TGCAGCGTCCCCGGAGGTCCGGGGACTGAAGCTTTCTTT. It codes for CSVPGGPGTEAFF.

In this sample, this clone turned up a few times. The chain joins TRBV2 to TRBJ1-3, with a tentative D call TRBD1 (5 bases). This CDR3 has 15 amino acids. Trimming left V 6 bases short and J 0 bases short, with 12 bases between. Germline-derived CDR1 and CDR2 are SNHLY and FYNNEI. The CDR3 sequence is CASRETGYSGNTIYF. CDR3 sequence (DNA): TGTGCCAGCAGAGAAACAGGTTACTCTGGAAACACCATATATTTT.

The rearrangement links TRBV4-2 to TRBJ2-1; 7 nucleotides line up with TRBD2. V shed 2 bases and J 2 bases; nucleotides not matched to a gene: 21. The CDR3 loop spans 21 amino acids. Germline lookup yields CDR1 LGHNA and CDR2 YNFKEQ. DNA for the CDR3: TGTGCCAGCAGCCAACGCCCCCGGGGCATATCTGGGGGGGGTACCTACAATGAGCAGTTCTTC. Its protein product is CASSQRPRGISGGGTYNEQFF.

This chain uses TRBV12-5 with TRBJ2-2; 7 positions match TRBD1. Germline loops: CDR1 LGHNT, CDR2 FRNRAP. With V trimmed by 6 bases and J by 14 bases, 9 bases remained unmatched. The CDR3 loop spans 12 amino acids. For the CDR3, the DNA is TGTGCTAGTGGCGGAGACAGGGTCCGTCTGTTTTTT. This codes for CASGGDRVRLFF.

The sample holds one count of this clone. The rearrangement joins TRBV11-2 to TRBJ2-7; unclear D gene. The germline CDR1 and CDR2 sequences are SGHAT and FQNNGV. There are 15 residues in the CDR3. Trimming cost V 4 bases and J 3 bases, with 16 bases left between them. The CDR3 loop reads CASSSWSKPGYEQYF. CDR3 sequence (DNA): TGTGCCAGCAGCTCCTGGTCCAAACCGGGCTACGAGCAGTACTTC.